The 28 T cell receptor beta chains reported below all come from one sample, sequenced in a study of blood T cells in healthy people across ages. With a J-beta primer mix and a sample-barcoded 5' primer, a second PCR ran roughly 6 to 11 cycles. TCRdb analysed the 5' RACE reads with MiXCR anew, one entry per CDR3 protein. The sample holds over a million distinct CDR3 sequences, 45% seen once. Sequenced sample: blood. Receptors originate from a woman aged 55-69 years in good health.

With regard to this clonotype: A read error may account for a junction end that differs from germline. The CDR3 nucleotides are TGTGCCTGCAGCTCCGGCGGGCCCCGAGGGGATGAGCAGTTCTTC. Amino acid sequence: CACSSGGPRGDEQFF. The chain couples TRBV28 to TRBJ2-1; tentatively, D is TRBD1 or TRBD2 (5 bases each). CDR3 size: 15 residues. Germline V lookup: CDR1 MDHEN, CDR2 SYDVKM.

The sample holds a few counts of this clonotype. V is TRBV3-1 and J is TRBJ2-1; 7 positions agree with TRBD2. J gave up 4 bases and V 1 base, and 4 bases lay outside the gene matches. The germline V gene encodes CDR1 LGHDT and CDR2 YNNKEL (reference sequence). The CDR3 has 15 residues. CDR3 nucleotides: TGTGCCAGCAGCCAAGCACTAGCGCAATACAATGAGCAGTTCTTC. It specifies CASSQALAQYNEQFF.

The chain joins TRBV29-1 to TRBJ2-1; 7 nucleotides match TRBD1. This CDR3 comprises 13 residues. CDR1 is SQVTM, CDR2 ANQGSEA, per germline. V gave up 7 bases and J gave up 6 bases; unmatched junction bases: 9. The CDR3 is CSAQRGRINEQFF. CDR3 nucleotide sequence: TGCAGCGCTCAAAGGGGGCGGATCAATGAGCAGTTCTTC.

The chain uses TRBV2 and TRBJ2-5, with 8 bases that match TRBD1. The CDR3 is 15 amino acids. Losses at the gene ends were 7 bases for V and 5 bases for J; bases not matched to a gene: 12. CDR1 is SNHLY and CDR2 is FYNNEI in the germline V gene. CDR3 in DNA: TGTGCCAGCACCAGACAGGGGCTAAAAGAGGAGACCCAGTACTTC. Its translation: CASTRQGLKEETQYF.

This chain uses TRBV2 with TRBJ2-1; no firm D call. V shed 3 bases and J shed 11 bases, with 5 bases lying between them. The germline V gene has CDR1 SNHLY and CDR2 FYNNEI. The CDR3 has 10 amino acids. CDR3 residues: CASSEGQQFF. The CDR3 region has the DNA TGTGCCAGCAGTGAGGGCCAGCAGTTCTTC. Looking up the rest from reference TRBV2 and TRBJ2-1 gives the full variable domain: EPEVTQTPSHQVTQMGQEVILRCVPISNHLYFYWYRQILGQKVEFLVSFYNNEISEKSEIFDDQFSVERPDGSNFTLKIRSTKLEDSAMYFCASSEGQQFFGPGTRLTVL.

The rearrangement uses TRBV11-3 and TRBJ1-4, with a tentative D call TRBD1 (6 bases). The CDR3 is made up of 18 amino acids. CDR1 is SGHNT, CDR2 YENEEA, per germline. V lost 2 bases, J lost 6 bases, and 22 bases lay in between. CDR3 amino acids: CASSLPVTNRENDEKLFF. CDR3 bases: TGTGCCAGCAGCTTACCGGTAACGAACAGGGAAAACGATGAAAAACTGTTTTTT.

The V and J genes are TRBV9 and TRBJ2-7; 7 bases are shared with TRBD1. The V gene end was trimmed by 3 bases and the J gene end by 7 bases; junction bases not matched to a gene: 10. Germline CDR1 SGDLS, CDR2 YYNGEE. The CDR3 totals 14 residues. CDR3: CASSETGDLCEQYF. In nucleotides, the CDR3 is TGTGCCAGCAGCGAAACAGGGGACCTGTGTGAGCAGTACTTC.

The gene calls are TRBV24-1 and TRBJ2-1, with D tentatively TRBD1 or TRBD2 (5 bases each). Trimming removed 7 bases from V and 7 bases from J, with 16 bases in between. The CDR3 has 14 amino acids. Germline loops: CDR1 KGHDR, CDR2 SFDVKD. CDR3 nucleotides: TGTGCCACCAGCCCGGGGCTGCCGGGGAATGAGCAGTTCTTC. It specifies CATSPGLPGNEQFF.

The rearrangement joins TRBV2 to TRBJ2-6; D remains ambiguous. Trimming stripped 4 bases from V and 0 bases from J, with 13 bases between. From germline, CDR1 is SNHLY and CDR2 FYNNEI. The CDR3 consists of 17 residues. The CDR3 nucleotides are TGTGCCAGCAGTGCGGGTCTATCGTTCTCTGGGGCCAACGTCCTGACTTTC. Residues: CASSAGLSFSGANVLTF. Variable domain in full (rest from reference TRBV2 and TRBJ2-6): EPEVTQTPSHQVTQMGQEVILRCVPISNHLYFYWYRQILGQKVEFLVSFYNNEISEKSEIFDDQFSVERPDGSNFTLKIRSTKLEDSAMYFCASSAGLSFSGANVLTFGAGSRLTVL.

This chain links TRBV12-3 or TRBV12-4 with TRBJ1-1; D perhaps matches TRBD1 (5 bases). V shed 0 bases and J shed 3 bases, with 5 bases lying between them. CDR3 length equals 13 residues. In DNA form, the CDR3 reads TGTGCCAGCAGTTTAGCCAGGGACACTGAAGCTTTCTTT. It translates to CASSLARDTEAFF.

CDR3 loop: CSARDTGRTDTQYF. The CDR3 nucleotides are TGCAGTGCTAGAGACACAGGGAGGACAGATACGCAGTATTTT. The chain employs TRBV20-1 and TRBJ2-3; D tentatively reads TRBD1 or TRBD2 (6 bases each). Per germline, CDR1 DFQATT and CDR2 SNEGSKA (reference sequence). V lost 0 bases, J lost 3 bases, and 10 bases lay in between. The CDR3 has 14 residues.

This clonotype has only a few counts. J is TRBJ2-5 and V is TRBV9, with 7 bases matching TRBD2. The CDR3 covers 15 residues. Germline CDR1 and CDR2: SGDLS and YYNGEE. The V and J ends lost 0 bases and 2 bases, in that order; junction bases with no gene match: 4. The CDR3 DNA reads as TGTGCCAGCAGCGTAGGCTGGCGGGAGCAAGAGACCCAGTACTTC. Encoded protein: CASSVGWREQETQYF.

There are a few counts of this clonotype. The chain links TRBV27 to TRBJ2-3, with 9 bases identical to TRBD2. Germline V gene data show CDR1 as MNHEY and CDR2 as SMNVEV (reference sequence). The CDR3 has 15 amino acids. V shed 1 base and J 3 bases; nucleotides not matched to a gene: 2. CDR3 protein: CASSLYSGSTDTQYF. The CDR3 region has the DNA TGTGCCAGCAGTTTATATAGCGGGAGTACAGATACGCAGTATTTT.

This clonotype appeared many times. The chain couples TRBV4-1 to TRBJ2-7, with TRBD2 matching over 10 bases. The J segment lost 3 bases and the V segment lost 4 bases, leaving 6 bases of the junction unmatched. Germline V gene sequence: CDR1 MGHRA, CDR2 YSYEKL. The CDR3 sequence is 15 residues long. CDR3 in DNA: TGCGCCAGCAGCCTGCTAGCGGGGGACCGCTACGAGCAGTACTTC. Translated, it gives CASSLLAGDRYEQYF.

This clonotype was found a few times. The chain recombines TRBV20-1 with TRBJ2-7; 8 bases line up with TRBD2. V was pared by 0 bases and J by 2 bases, with 6 bases of the junction left unmatched. The CDR3 covers 15 residues. Germline assignment: CDR1 DFQATT and CDR2 SNEGSKA (reference sequence). The CDR3 reads CSARDGTRLAYEQYF. The CDR3 coding sequence is TGCAGTGCTAGAGACGGGACTAGACTAGCCTACGAGCAGTACTTC.

The J gene is TRBJ2-3, the V gene TRBV29-1, with a weak D call TRBD2 (5 bases). The CDR3 has 17 amino acids. CDR1 is SQVTM and CDR2 is ANQGSEA in the germline V gene. V lost 1 base and J 2 bases, leaving 19 bases between the germline ends. The CDR3 DNA reads as TGCAGCGTTGAAGTCCCCAGGTCCAATGGACTCACAGATACGCAGTATTTT. Amino acid sequence: CSVEVPRSNGLTDTQYF.

On this clonotype: This clone may be a read error of a much larger clone one base away. The chain carries TRBV6-5 and TRBJ2-7; D remains unclear. With 6 bases removed from V and 3 bases from J, the gap between germline ends came to 18 bases. The germline V gene encodes CDR1 MNHEY and CDR2 SVGAGI. The CDR3 loop spans 15 amino acids. The CDR3 DNA is TGTGCCAGCAGCCCCCTCTGCTTGCCCCGCTACGAGCAGTACTTC. Its protein product is CASSPLCLPRYEQYF.

The chain carries TRBV12-3 or TRBV12-4 and TRBJ2-1; D is perhaps TRBD1 (5 bases). This CDR3 is 14 amino acids long. V gave up 5 bases and J gave up 8 bases, with 16 bases separating them. The CDR3 DNA reads as TGTGCCAGCAGTCCACGACAGAGTGCCTATGAGCAGTTCTTC. It translates to CASSPRQSAYEQFF.

The chain carries TRBV11-2 and TRBJ2-3; 9 nucleotides line up with TRBD1. After removal of 4 bases from V and 4 bases from J, the junction contained 6 bases not matched to a gene. CDR3 length: 15 amino acids. Germline values: CDR1 SGHAT, CDR2 FQNNGV. The CDR3 nucleotides read TGTGCCAGCAGCTGGGGACAGGGCGGCGCAGATACGCAGTATTTT. Its translation is CASSWGQGGADTQYF.

V and J are TRBV15 and TRBJ1-1, with D unclear. This CDR3 has 12 amino acids. Trimming stripped 0 bases from V and 4 bases from J, with 3 bases between. CDR1 is LNHNV and CDR2 is YYDKDF in the germline V gene (reference sequence). CDR3 sequence reads: CATSRDSTEAFF. The CDR3 nucleotides read TGTGCCACCAGCAGAGATAGCACTGAAGCTTTCTTT.

V and J are TRBV2 and TRBJ2-7; D might be TRBD1 (5 bases). The germline gives CDR1 SNHLY, CDR2 FYNNEI. Trimming left V 0 bases short and J 5 bases short, with 11 bases between. CDR3 length: 14 residues. CDR3 sequence: CASSEAVGANEQYF. CDR3 sequence (DNA): TGTGCCAGCAGTGAAGCTGTAGGGGCAAACGAGCAGTACTTC.

This rearrangement joins TRBV27 to TRBJ1-6; D not resolved. Per the germline V gene, CDR1 is MNHEY and CDR2 is SMNVEV (reference sequence). The CDR3 consists of 16 residues. The ends were cut back, 6 bases at V and 10 bases at J, with 22 bases in the middle. CDR3 residues: CASSQAYDSKASPLHF. In DNA, the CDR3 is TGTGCCAGCAGCCAAGCATATGACTCAAAGGCCTCACCCCTCCACTTT.

This chain uses TRBV5-6 with TRBJ2-7, with D unresolved. The CDR3 length is 14 residues. Germline-derived CDR1 and CDR2 are SGHDT and YYEEEE. The germline V and J ends were trimmed by 4 bases and 0 bases, with 11 bases remaining between them. As DNA, the CDR3 is TGTGCCAGCAGCCGTACATGGTCCTCCTACGAGCAGTACTTC. Residues: CASSRTWSSYEQYF.

This clonotype was seen only a few times. The chain joins TRBV20-1 to TRBJ2-1; D may be TRBD1 (5 bases). The germline V and J ends were trimmed by 0 bases and 6 bases, with 9 bases remaining between them. Germline CDR1 and CDR2: DFQATT and SNEGSKA (reference sequence). This CDR3 is 13 amino acids long. The CDR3 DNA reads as TGCAGTGCTAGAGATCTCAGGGTCAATGAGCAGTTCTTC. Protein product: CSARDLRVNEQFF.

The V gene is TRBV9, the J gene TRBJ1-1, with no clear D. The CDR3 has 15 amino acids. V lost 0 bases, J lost 0 bases, and 9 bases lay in between. CDR1 and CDR2 from the germline V gene are SGDLS and YYNGEE. CDR3: CASSVGPALNTEAFF. The DNA of the CDR3 is TGTGCCAGCAGCGTAGGACCGGCCCTGAACACTGAAGCTTTCTTT.

This clonotype occurred many times. The chain uses TRBV20-1 and TRBJ2-3; D remains unclear. Germline CDR1 DFQATT, CDR2 SNEGSKA (reference sequence). There are 11 residues in the CDR3. Trimming cost V 0 bases and J 5 bases, with 3 bases left between them. For the CDR3, the DNA is TGCAGTGCTAGAGAGGTAGATACGCAGTATTTT. It translates to CSAREVDTQYF.

The chain joins TRBV14 to TRBJ2-7; D possibly corresponds to TRBD1 (6 bases). Germline CDR1 SGHDN, CDR2 FVKESK. This CDR3 spans 16 amino acids. The V and J ends lost 3 bases and 3 bases respectively, with 18 bases between them. The CDR3 protein is CASSHNTQGALYEQYF. CDR3 nucleotides: TGTGCCAGCAGCCATAATACACAGGGTGCGCTCTACGAGCAGTACTTC.

The chain recombines TRBV29-1 with TRBJ2-1, with 9 bases fitting TRBD1. The junction had 4 bases not matched to a gene; V was cut back by 3 bases and J by 10 bases. This CDR3 has 12 amino acids. Germline CDR1 and CDR2: SQVTM and ANQGSEA. The CDR3 loop is CSVDWDREEQFF. CDR3 nucleotide sequence: TGCAGCGTTGACTGGGACAGGGAGGAGCAGTTCTTC.